This section outlines one T cell receptor beta chain sequence together with its context. Original methodology: How many nucleated cells were present was estimated from reference gene primer amplification. Produced via immunoSEQ multiplex PCR; TCRdb's table is partial and in-frame only. From that table come the V and J calls and clone size; the DNA was used to work out D and trimming. The sample consists of some 250,000 clones, around four fifths of them appearing once. These data originate in a study of blood T cell repertoires in COVID-19. On the study more broadly: The study drew acute and convalescent COVID-19 samples from the United States, Italy and Spain. T cells, B-cell-depleted T cells, or PBMCs provided the cDNA or gDNA that served as material.

CDR3 size: 14 residues. V shed 0 bases and J shed 0 bases, with 7 bases lying between them. The germline CDR1 and CDR2 sequences are SGHKS and YYEKEE (reference sequence). The chain couples TRBV5-5 to TRBJ2-7, with D unresolved. The sequencing input was peripheral blood. This receptor was taken from an elderly man with acute or convalescent COVID-19. CDR3 in DNA: TGTGCCAGCAGCTTGGATCAGGTCTCCTACGAGCAGTACTTC. Protein product: CASSLDQVSYEQYF. The full variable domain, completed using reference TRBV5-5 and TRBJ2-7, is DAGVTQSPTHLIKTRGQQVTLRCSPISGHKSVSWYQQVLGQGPQFIFQYYEKEERGRGNFPDRFSARQFPNYSSELNVNALLLGDSALYLCASSLDQVSYEQYFGPGTRLTVT.